This is a list of T cell receptor beta chains from one sample in a study of blood T cell repertoires in COVID-19. Method: immunoSEQ multiplex PCR; TCRdb's copy keeps in-frame clones and lacks some. The sample has some 240,000 clones, nearly 90% seen once. Sequenced material: peripheral blood. The receptors here all came from a woman aged 55 to 70 with COVID-19, enrolled during active disease. Each CDR3 is given with its conserved first and last residue. A D gene is named only where the DNA matches it firmly. Clone size is shown for a subset of rows, as once, few, many or a class of expanded clone.

>-|TRBV19|-|TRBJ1-2
CASSVQGWYGYTF
TGTGCCAGTAGTGTTCAGGGGTGGTATGGCTACACCTTC
>TRBD1|TRBV3-1/TRBV3-2|-|TRBJ2-4
CASSPWTGAPRTAKNIQYF
TGTGCCAGCAGCCCCTGGACAGGGGCCCCCCGAACGGCCAAAAACATTCAGTACTTC
>TRBD2|TRBV4-2|-|TRBJ2-3
CASSPQAGARTDTQYF
TGTGCCAGCAGCCCCCAAGCGGGGGCCCGCACAGATACGCAGTATTTT
>-|TRBV10-3|-|TRBJ1-6
CAISEGQSNSPLHF
TGTGCCATCAGTGAGGGACAGAGTAATTCACCCCTCCACTTT
>-|TRBV6-5|few|TRBJ2-1
CASSYGGGLGNEQFF
TGTGCCAGCAGTTACGGCGGGGGCCTCGGAAATGAGCAGTTCTTC
>-|TRBV9|-|TRBJ1-1
CASSASSRGSGEAFF
TGTGCCAGCAGCGCCTCCTCCAGAGGGAGCGGTGAAGCTTTCTTT
>TRBD1|TRBV19|few|TRBJ1-2
CASSPRPGQGEGYTF
TGTGCCAGTAGTCCCAGACCGGGACAGGGGGAAGGCTACACCTTC
>TRBD1|TRBV3-1/TRBV3-2|once|TRBJ2-7
CASSPGQGLGEQYF
TGTGCCAGCAGCCCGGGACAGGGGTTGGGCGAGCAGTACTTC
>-|TRBV3-1/TRBV3-2|-|TRBJ2-1
CASRGTRGSSYNEQFF
TGTGCCAGCAGGGGAACGCGGGGATCCTCCTACAATGAGCAGTTCTTC
>TRBD1|TRBV11-2|-|TRBJ2-1
CASSPGQGVYNEQFF
TGTGCCAGCAGCCCCGGACAGGGGGTGTACAATGAGCAGTTCTTC
>-|TRBV19|-|TRBJ1-2
CASSIDRNGYTF
TGTGCCAGTAGTATTGACAGAAATGGCTACACCTTC
>-|TRBV11-3|-|TRBJ1-2
CASSLGGYGYTF
TGTGCCAGCAGCTTAGGAGGTTATGGCTACACCTTC
>-|TRBV3-1/TRBV3-2|-|TRBJ1-4
CASSQAGGGEKLFF
TGTGCCAGCAGCCAAGCGGGAGGCGGTGAAAAACTGTTTTTT
>TRBD1|TRBV7-8|-|TRBJ1-2
CASSLRTGYYGYTF
TGTGCCAGCAGCTTACGGACAGGGTACTATGGCTACACCTTC
>TRBD1|TRBV6-1|-|TRBJ1-5
CASSAQGALGNQPQHF
TGTGCCAGCAGTGCCCAGGGGGCATTAGGCAATCAGCCCCAGCATTTT
>-|TRBV6-1|few|TRBJ1-5
CASSEGRAGQPQHF
TGTGCCAGCAGTGAAGGCAGGGCTGGGCAGCCCCAGCATTTT
>-|TRBV4-3|-|TRBJ2-1
CASSTNSYQTYNEQFF
TGCGCCAGCAGCACCAATTCCTATCAAACCTACAATGAGCAGTTCTTC
>TRBD1|TRBV6-1|-|TRBJ1-5
CASSEVSRGNSNQPQHF
TGTGCCAGCAGTGAAGTTAGCAGGGGGAATAGCAATCAGCCCCAGCATTTT
>-|TRBV5-5|-|TRBJ2-5
CASSLILPLLQETQYF
TGTGCCAGCAGCTTGATACTACCCCTTCTCCAAGAGACCCAGTACTTC
>-|TRBV4-2|-|TRBJ1-5
CASSQDLEFLGGPNQPQHF
TGTGCCAGCAGCCAAGATCTCGAATTCCTTGGCGGGCCCAATCAGCCCCAGCATTTT
>-|TRBV7-2|-|TRBJ1-1
CASSLALGQGEAFF
TGTGCCAGCAGCTTAGCCCTTGGGCAGGGGGAAGCTTTCTTT
>-|TRBV5-1|-|TRBJ2-7
CASSFGRAKDEQYF
TGCGCCAGCAGCTTTGGCAGGGCAAAGGACGAGCAGTACTTC
>TRBD1|TRBV27|-|TRBJ1-6
CASKTGGAGSPLHF
TGTGCCAGCAAAACAGGGGGCGCGGGTTCACCCCTCCACTTT
>-|TRBV18|-|TRBJ2-5
CASSPTGLETQYF
TGTGCCAGCTCACCTACAGGGTTGGAGACCCAGTACTTC
>-|TRBV25-1|few|TRBJ1-3
CASRRDTDSGNTIYF
TGTGCCAGCAGAAGGGACACCGACTCTGGAAACACCATATATTTT
>-|TRBV14|once|TRBJ1-1
CASSQDWEHEAFF
TGTGCCAGCAGCCAAGATTGGGAGCATGAAGCTTTCTTT
>TRBD1|TRBV5-6|-|TRBJ1-1
CASRIDRGRGTEAFF
TGTGCCAGCAGAATAGACAGGGGCAGAGGGACTGAAGCTTTCTTT
>-|TRBV5-1|few|TRBJ1-3
CASSLSTEGNTIYF
TGCGCCAGCAGCTTATCAACTGAGGGAAACACCATATATTTT
>-|TRBV7-7|-|TRBJ2-1
CASSLGRSYNEQFF
TGTGCTAGCAGCTTAGGGCGGTCCTACAATGAGCAGTTCTTC
>-|TRBV7-2|-|TRBJ1-1
CASSLGGTLNTEAFF
TGTGCCAGCAGCTTAGGCGGGACGCTGAACACTGAAGCTTTCTTT
>-|TRBV9|-|TRBJ1-1
CASSVYSGGNTEAFF
TGTGCCAGCAGCGTATATTCGGGGGGGAACACTGAAGCTTTCTTT
>-|TRBV20-1|-|TRBJ1-2
CSASGGSNYGYTF
TGCAGTGCTAGTGGGGGCAGTAACTATGGCTACACCTTC
>-|TRBV5-1|-|TRBJ1-1
CASSLFGAEGEAFF
TGCGCCAGCAGCTTGTTTGGTGCGGAAGGTGAAGCTTTCTTT
>TRBD2|TRBV7-2|-|TRBJ2-2
CASSLRGTSAPGATGELFF
TGTGCCAGCAGCTTAAGGGGGACTAGCGCCCCCGGGGCAACCGGGGAGCTGTTTTTT
>TRBD1|TRBV19|-|TRBJ1-2
CASSIWTGEDGYTF
TGTGCCAGTAGTATCTGGACAGGAGAAGATGGCTACACCTTC
>-|TRBV4-3|-|TRBJ1-5
CASSQVQGTQPQHF
TGCGCCAGCAGCCAAGTGCAGGGTACTCAGCCCCAGCATTTT
>-|TRBV19|-|TRBJ1-2
CASSPSGGTGYTF
TGTGCCAGTAGTCCCTCGGGGGGCACGGGCTACACCTTC
>-|TRBV29-1|-|TRBJ2-7
CSVEGRGKTYEQYF
TGCAGCGTTGAAGGGCGGGGCAAAACCTACGAGCAGTACTTC
>TRBD1|TRBV9|-|TRBJ2-1
CASSGRDRGFVGGYNEQFF
TGTGCCAGCAGCGGACGGGACAGGGGGTTCGTAGGTGGGTACAATGAGCAGTTCTTC
>TRBD1|TRBV5-1|-|TRBJ1-2
CASRSRTGGVGYGYTF
TGCGCCAGCAGATCCAGGACAGGGGGCGTTGGGTATGGCTACACCTTC
>TRBD1|TRBV5-6|-|TRBJ1-1
CASSDDYRDSEAFF
TGTGCCAGCAGCGATGATTACCGGGACAGTGAAGCTTTCTTT
>TRBD1|TRBV10-3|-|TRBJ1-4
CAISEDRGGEKLFF
TGTGCCATCAGCGAGGACAGGGGAGGTGAAAAACTGTTTTTT
>-|TRBV6-5|once|TRBJ1-4
CASSYSGGTNEKLFF
TGTGCCAGCAGTTACTCTGGAGGGACTAATGAAAAACTGTTTTTT
>-|TRBV29-1|-|TRBJ1-1
CSGEGVTEAFF
TGCAGCGGGGAGGGGGTTACTGAAGCTTTCTTT
>-|TRBV9|-|TRBJ1-2
CASSVDRSPFYGYTF
TGTGCCAGCAGCGTAGACAGGAGCCCTTTCTATGGCTACACCTTC
>TRBD2|TRBV7-6|-|TRBJ2-3
CASSPGLAGSTDTQYF
TGTGCCAGCAGCCCGGGGCTAGCGGGGTCCACAGATACGCAGTATTTT
>TRBD2|TRBV3-1/TRBV3-2|once|TRBJ2-1
CASRHSGGGEQFF
TGTGCCAGCAGGCACTCGGGGGGGGGTGAGCAGTTCTTC
>TRBD1|TRBV18|-|TRBJ1-2
CASSPGQGAGYTF
TGTGCCAGCTCACCGGGACAGGGTGCTGGCTACACCTTC
>-|TRBV18|once|TRBJ2-7
CASSPLTGPYEQYF
TGTGCCAGCTCACCCCTGACAGGCCCCTACGAGCAGTACTTC
>-|TRBV4-2|-|TRBJ1-5
CASSQDQGAHQPQHF
TGTGCCAGCAGCCAAGATCAGGGTGCCCATCAGCCCCAGCATTTT
>-|TRBV6-1|few|TRBJ1-6
CASSVMGWASSSPLHF
TGTGCCAGCAGTGTTATGGGTTGGGCTTCCTCCTCACCCCTCCACTTT
>-|TRBV14|once|TRBJ2-4
CASSQDPGKNIQYF
TGTGCCAGCAGCCAAGACCCCGGCAAAAACATTCAGTACTTC
>TRBD1|TRBV7-3|-|TRBJ1-1
CASSLPGGTEAFF
TGTGCCAGCAGCTTACCAGGGGGCACTGAAGCTTTCTTT
>-|TRBV29-1|-|TRBJ2-3
CSVPPGGGGAYSTDTQYF
TGCAGCGTTCCTCCCGGGGGCGGGGGAGCCTATAGCACAGATACGCAGTATTTT
>TRBD1|TRBV6-5|-|TRBJ1-1
CASSYRTGGEITEAFF
TGTGCCAGCAGTTACCGCACAGGGGGCGAGATTACTGAAGCTTTCTTT